The 26 T cell receptor beta chains listed next were all sequenced from one sample in a study of blood T cell repertoires in COVID-19. Measured with immunoSEQ multiplex PCR; TCRdb has only the in-frame clones, and not every one. The sample has 350,000 to 450,000 clones; just over 90% are singletons. Sequencing was carried out using PBMCs or T cells enriched from blood (not recorded which). The receptors derive from a woman in her thirties or forties who had been exposed to COVID-19.

The rearrangement uses TRBV6-4 and TRBJ2-1, with a tentative D call TRBD2 (5 bases). Deletions cut 1 base from V and 6 bases from J, with 10 bases between. The length of the CDR3 is 14 residues. CDR1 and CDR2 (germline): MRHNA, SNTAGT. The CDR3, as DNA: TGTGCCAGCAGTGACTGGGCTAGCAGCAATGAGCAGTTCTTC. Translating gives CASSDWASSNEQFF.

The chain couples TRBV7-2 to TRBJ2-1, with D tentatively TRBD2 (6 bases). CDR1 and CDR2 from the germline V gene are SGHTA and FQGNSA. V lost 0 bases, J lost 4 bases, and 31 bases lay in between. The CDR3 spans 22 residues. Written as DNA, the CDR3 is TGTGCCAGCAGCTTAGCAGCTTCTGCGGGGTCCTTCGCGATCGATAGATACAATGAGCAGTTCTTC. Translation gives CASSLAASAGSFAIDRYNEQFF.

The chain recombines TRBV19 with TRBJ1-1; TRBD1 matches 8 bases. The V segment lost 4 bases and the J segment 6 bases; nucleotides outside the gene matches: 10. The CDR3 contains 15 residues. Germline V gene sequence: CDR1 LNHDA, CDR2 SQIVND (reference sequence). This chain's CDR3 is CASSTSGQGGPEAFF. The CDR3 DNA reads as TGTGCCAGTAGTACCAGCGGACAGGGCGGCCCTGAAGCTTTCTTT.

This chain uses TRBV3-1 (or the pseudogene TRBV3-2) with TRBJ1-2; 9 bases map to TRBD1. Germline loops: CDR1 LGHDT, CDR2 YNNKEL (reference sequence). This CDR3 comprises 15 residues. The V segment lost 7 bases and the J segment 4 bases; nucleotides outside the gene matches: 10. This chain's CDR3 is CASTQGDRDLYGYTF. CDR3 nucleotide sequence: TGTGCCAGCACGCAAGGGGACAGGGACCTCTATGGCTACACCTTC.

The V and J genes are TRBV19 and TRBJ1-1, with D unresolved. V lost 3 bases and J 7 bases, leaving 9 bases between the germline ends. CDR1 is LNHDA, CDR2 SQIVND, per germline (reference sequence). This CDR3 is 12 amino acids long. The CDR3: CASSIRVGEAFF. For the CDR3, the DNA is TGTGCCAGTAGTATCCGGGTGGGTGAAGCTTTCTTT.

The V gene is TRBV6-1, the J gene TRBJ2-7; TRBD2 matches at 10 bases. CDR1 is MNHNS and CDR2 is SASEGT in the germline V gene. The CDR3 is made up of 19 amino acids. V dropped 2 bases and J dropped 6; count of bases not matched to a gene: 19. CDR3 nucleotide sequence: TGTGCCAGCAGTGAATTACAAGTGGCTAGCGGGAGTACTCGGGGCGAGCAGTACTTC. This codes for CASSELQVASGSTRGEQYF.

The chain has TRBV30 and TRBJ1-2; 9 bases line up with TRBD1. The CDR3 extends over 16 amino acids. Germline-derived CDR1 and CDR2 are GTSNPN and SVGIG (reference sequence). V lost 1 base, J lost 4 bases, and 10 bases stayed unmatched. DNA for the CDR3: TGTGCCTGGAGTGACAGGGGGCAGGTGGCGATCTATGGCTACACCTTC. Translation: CAWSDRGQVAIYGYTF. The full variable domain, in which reference TRBV30 and TRBJ1-2 provide the parts outside the CDR3, is SQTIHQWPATLVQPVGSPLSLECTVEGTSNPNLYWYRQAAGRGLQLLFYSVGIGQISSEVPQNLSASRPQDRQFILSSKKLLLSDSGFYLCAWSDRGQVAIYGYTFGSGTRLTVV.

This chain links TRBV5-1 with TRBJ2-1, with TRBD2 as a possible D gene (6 bases). Germline V CDR1 and CDR2: SGHRS, YFSETQ. Trimming took off 4 bases at V and 6 bases at J, with 11 bases between the two ends. There are 13 residues in the CDR3. Written as DNA, the CDR3 is TGCGCCAGCAGCGTTAGGCGGGGCAATGAGCAGTTCTTC. This gives the protein CASSVRRGNEQFF.

The rearrangement links TRBV7-3 to TRBJ2-3; possibly TRBD1 for D (6 bases). In germline, CDR1 is SGHTA, CDR2 FQGTGA. This CDR3 comprises 15 residues. Trimming left V 2 bases short and J 6 bases short, with 15 bases between. The DNA for the CDR3 is TGTGCCAGCAGCTTATATAAAGGGGGAGTCGATACGCAGTATTTT. As protein: CASSLYKGGVDTQYF.

The V and J genes are TRBV2 and TRBJ1-1, with D unresolved. The V end lost 6 bases, the J end lost 7 bases, and 12 bases lay between the germline ends. The CDR3 totals 12 residues. Germline loops: CDR1 SNHLY, CDR2 FYNNEI. In DNA, the CDR3 is TGTGCCAGCAGGGCAAGACTACTTGAAGCTTTCTTT. This translates into CASRARLLEAFF.

V is TRBV6-2 or TRBV6-3 and J is TRBJ2-7; 8 bases are a match to TRBD2. Germline-derived CDR1 and CDR2 are MNHEY and SVGEGT. The CDR3 is 15 residues long. V lost 6 bases, J lost 1 base, and 8 bases stayed unmatched. The CDR3 region has the DNA TGTGCCAGCAGCACGAGTCGGGGGGGGTCCTACGAGCAGTACTTC. The encoded protein is CASSTSRGGSYEQYF.

This chain connects TRBV30 to TRBJ1-6; D might be TRBD1 (6 bases). Germline V gene data show CDR1 as GTSNPN and CDR2 as SVGIG (reference sequence). There are 16 residues in the CDR3. Trimming shortened V by 3 bases and J by 7 bases, and 19 bases separated the two germline ends. The CDR3 DNA is TGTGCCTGGAGCAAGGTCCGGCAGGGGCAGAATTCACCCCTCCACTTT. It is translated as CAWSKVRQGQNSPLHF.

Note on this clone: The same CDR3 can be traced to other DNA sequences in this sample. J is TRBJ2-3 and V is TRBV2, with 12 bases fitting TRBD2. Germline CDR1 and CDR2: SNHLY and FYNNEI. The CDR3 extends over 15 amino acids. V shed 6 bases and J 0 bases; nucleotides not matched to a gene: 1. This CDR3 is CASRGTSGSTDTQYF. DNA of the CDR3: TGTGCCAGCAGAGGGACTAGCGGGAGCACAGATACGCAGTATTTT.

The chain combines TRBV19 with TRBJ2-7, with D perhaps TRBD1 (6 bases). V was clipped by 3 bases and J by 0 bases, with 9 bases between them. This CDR3 has 14 residues. Germline V CDR1 and CDR2: LNHDA, SQIVND (reference sequence). The CDR3 spells CASSMARGSYEQYF. DNA for the CDR3: TGTGCCAGTAGTATGGCCAGGGGCTCCTACGAGCAGTACTTC. The variable domain in full, with the rest retrieved from reference TRBV19 and TRBJ2-7, is DGGITQSPKYLFRKEGQNVTLSCEQNLNHDAMYWYRQDPGQGLRLIYYSQIVNDFQKGDIAEGYSVSREKKESFPLTVTSAQKNPTAFYLCASSMARGSYEQYFGPGTRLTVT.

This rearrangement joins TRBV9 to TRBJ1-1; tentatively, D is TRBD1 (5 bases). Between the trimmed V and J ends, which lost 2 bases and 0 bases, there was a span of 11 bases. CDR3 size: 15 residues. Germline V CDR1 and CDR2: SGDLS, YYNGEE. The CDR3 is CASSVGGVMNTEAFF. For the CDR3, the DNA is TGTGCCAGCAGCGTCGGGGGGGTTATGAACACTGAAGCTTTCTTT. The full variable domain, in which reference TRBV9 and TRBJ1-1 provide the parts outside the CDR3, is DSGVTQTPKHLITATGQRVTLRCSPRSGDLSVYWYQQSLDQGLQFLIQYYNGEERAKGNILERFSAQQFPDLHSELNLSSLELGDSALYFCASSVGGVMNTEAFFGQGTRLTVV.

A few counts support this clone. The gene calls are TRBV5-6 and TRBJ1-1; no clear D gene. The CDR3 contains 13 residues. Trimming took 1 base from V and 4 from J, leaving 8 bases between them. Germline lookup yields CDR1 SGHDT and CDR2 YYEEEE. The CDR3 sequence is CASSLISTTEAFF. CDR3 sequence (DNA): TGTGCCAGCAGCTTGATTAGCACCACTGAAGCTTTCTTT.

Written as DNA, the CDR3 is TGTGCTAGTGCCGTCACATCACAGGGCCCTACCTCCTACGAGCAGTACTTC. It is translated as CASAVTSQGPTSYEQYF. The chain employs TRBV12-5 and TRBJ2-7; the D gene is possibly TRBD1 (6 bases). The CDR3 is made up of 17 amino acids. Trimming took off 7 bases at V and 0 bases at J, with 22 bases between the two ends. From germline, CDR1 is LGHNT and CDR2 FRNRAP. The variable domain in full, with the rest retrieved from reference TRBV12-5 and TRBJ2-7, is DARVTQTPRHKVTEMGQEVTMRCQPILGHNTVFWYRQTMMQGLELLAYFRNRAPLDDSGMPKDRFSAEMPDATLATLKIQPSEPRDSAVYFCASAVTSQGPTSYEQYFGPGTRLTVT.

The V gene is TRBV3-1 (or the pseudogene TRBV3-2), the J gene TRBJ1-3, with TRBD1 as a possible D gene (6 bases). CDR3 length equals 21 residues. The germline V gene encodes CDR1 LGHDT and CDR2 YNNKEL (reference sequence). Trimming removed 5 bases at V and 2 bases at J, with 31 bases between. This chain's CDR3 is CASSSLAPPGHLNWTGNTIYF. The DNA for the CDR3 is TGTGCCAGCAGCTCCTTAGCCCCTCCGGGACATTTGAATTGGACTGGAAACACCATATATTTT.

This chain uses TRBV24-1 with TRBJ1-2; D might be TRBD1 (6 bases). Trimming removed 5 bases from V and 8 bases from J, with 11 bases in between. Germline CDR1 reads KGHDR; CDR2 reads SFDVKD. The CDR3 is made up of 12 amino acids. The CDR3 coding sequence is TGTGCCACCAGTGTGGGGGCATACGGCTACACCTTC. This translates into CATSVGAYGYTF.

With respect to this clone: One end of the junction is discordant with germline, which a read error may explain. J is TRBJ1-2 and V is TRBV7-7; 9 nucleotides match TRBD1. The CDR3 totals 17 residues. Germline V gene sequence: CDR1 SSHAT, CDR2 FNYEAQ (reference sequence). CDR3 residues: CASSDRGQGSSNYGYTF. CDR3 in DNA: TGTGCTAGCAGCGACCGGGGACAGGGTAGTTCTAACTATGGCTACACCTTC.

The J gene is TRBJ1-6, the V gene TRBV5-6; 7 positions agree with TRBD1. The CDR3 is 15 amino acids. V shed 0 bases, J shed 5 bases, and the junction held 2 bases outside the gene matches. CDR1 and CDR2 (germline): SGHDT, YYEEEE. The CDR3 spells CASSLVGQNNSPLHF. CDR3 in DNA: TGTGCCAGCAGCTTGGTGGGACAGAATAATTCACCCCTCCACTTT.

About this clone: Other DNA sequences in this sample translate to the same CDR3. V gene TRBV6-5 combines with J gene TRBJ2-1; 9 positions agree with TRBD2. This CDR3 spans 13 amino acids. The trim removed 5 bases at V and 6 bases at J, leaving 2 bases unmatched. From germline, CDR1 is MNHEY and CDR2 SVGAGI. CDR3 amino acids: CASSTGLANEQFF. For the CDR3, the DNA is TGTGCCAGCAGTACGGGACTAGCCAATGAGCAGTTCTTC.

This clone occurred once. This chain links TRBV12-3 or TRBV12-4 with TRBJ1-5; D is uncertain. CDR3 size: 13 residues. The ends were cut back, 3 bases at V and 4 bases at J, with 7 bases in the middle. CDR3 protein: CASSFGENQPQHF. CDR3 nucleotide sequence: TGTGCCAGCAGTTTCGGAGAGAATCAGCCCCAGCATTTT.

The rearrangement uses TRBV19 and TRBJ1-5, with 8 bases lining up with TRBD1. Trimming at V came to 6 bases and at J to 5 bases, leaving 9 bases not matched to a gene. Germline loops: CDR1 LNHDA, CDR2 SQIVND (reference sequence). The CDR3 covers 15 residues. CDR3 loop: CASSDGRGLDQPQHF. The CDR3, as DNA: TGTGCCAGTAGCGACGGCAGGGGGCTAGATCAGCCCCAGCATTTT.

The gene calls are TRBV5-1 and TRBJ2-7, with 8 bases that match TRBD1. V trimming: 4 bases; J trimming: 1 base; junction bases outside the gene matches: 4. Germline values: CDR1 SGHRS, CDR2 YFSETQ. This CDR3 has 14 amino acids. In DNA form, the CDR3 reads TGCGCCAGCAGCGTTACAGGGGGTTCCTACGAGCAGTACTTC. Translated: CASSVTGGSYEQYF.

The chain links TRBV30 to TRBJ2-7; D is unclear. V lost 5 bases to trimming and J lost 7 bases, with 12 bases between them. Per germline, CDR1 GTSNPN and CDR2 SVGIG (reference sequence). The CDR3 totals 11 residues. The chain's CDR3 is CAWGSTREQYF. For the CDR3, the DNA is TGTGCCTGGGGATCTACGCGGGAGCAGTACTTC.